Included here is one T cell receptor beta chain sequence, with context. The protocol was immunoSEQ multiplex PCR, while the TCRdb copy is restricted to in-frame clones and leaves out a portion. The sample includes about 35,000 clones, around 96% seen only once; the top ten take 0.16%. The V end was cut by 5 bases, the J end by 3 bases, with 19 bases between. The CDR3 sequence is 16 residues long. Germline V gives CDR1 MDHEN, CDR2 SYDVKM. The sample comes from a study of circulating and synovial CD4+ cells in juvenile arthritis. Material: CD4+ T cells from blood. The chain is built from TRBV28 and TRBJ1-2; D not resolved. The TCR originated in a human donor with juvenile idiopathic arthritis. DNA for the CDR3: TGTGCCAGCAGTCCAATGCATCCCACCGGGGACTATGGCTACACCTTC. It yields the protein CASSPMHPTGDYGYTF.